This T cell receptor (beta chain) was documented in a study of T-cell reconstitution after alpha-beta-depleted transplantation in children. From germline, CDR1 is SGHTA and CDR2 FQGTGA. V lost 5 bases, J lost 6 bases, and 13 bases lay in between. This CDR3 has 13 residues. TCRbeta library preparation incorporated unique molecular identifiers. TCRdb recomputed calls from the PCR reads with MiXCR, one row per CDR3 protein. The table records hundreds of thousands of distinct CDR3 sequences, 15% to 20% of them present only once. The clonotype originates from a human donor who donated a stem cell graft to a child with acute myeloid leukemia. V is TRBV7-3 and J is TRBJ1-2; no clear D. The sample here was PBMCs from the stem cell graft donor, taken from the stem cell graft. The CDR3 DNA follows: TGTGCCAGCAGCCCTAGTCCAGGAGATGGCTACACCTTC. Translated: CASSPSPGDGYTF.